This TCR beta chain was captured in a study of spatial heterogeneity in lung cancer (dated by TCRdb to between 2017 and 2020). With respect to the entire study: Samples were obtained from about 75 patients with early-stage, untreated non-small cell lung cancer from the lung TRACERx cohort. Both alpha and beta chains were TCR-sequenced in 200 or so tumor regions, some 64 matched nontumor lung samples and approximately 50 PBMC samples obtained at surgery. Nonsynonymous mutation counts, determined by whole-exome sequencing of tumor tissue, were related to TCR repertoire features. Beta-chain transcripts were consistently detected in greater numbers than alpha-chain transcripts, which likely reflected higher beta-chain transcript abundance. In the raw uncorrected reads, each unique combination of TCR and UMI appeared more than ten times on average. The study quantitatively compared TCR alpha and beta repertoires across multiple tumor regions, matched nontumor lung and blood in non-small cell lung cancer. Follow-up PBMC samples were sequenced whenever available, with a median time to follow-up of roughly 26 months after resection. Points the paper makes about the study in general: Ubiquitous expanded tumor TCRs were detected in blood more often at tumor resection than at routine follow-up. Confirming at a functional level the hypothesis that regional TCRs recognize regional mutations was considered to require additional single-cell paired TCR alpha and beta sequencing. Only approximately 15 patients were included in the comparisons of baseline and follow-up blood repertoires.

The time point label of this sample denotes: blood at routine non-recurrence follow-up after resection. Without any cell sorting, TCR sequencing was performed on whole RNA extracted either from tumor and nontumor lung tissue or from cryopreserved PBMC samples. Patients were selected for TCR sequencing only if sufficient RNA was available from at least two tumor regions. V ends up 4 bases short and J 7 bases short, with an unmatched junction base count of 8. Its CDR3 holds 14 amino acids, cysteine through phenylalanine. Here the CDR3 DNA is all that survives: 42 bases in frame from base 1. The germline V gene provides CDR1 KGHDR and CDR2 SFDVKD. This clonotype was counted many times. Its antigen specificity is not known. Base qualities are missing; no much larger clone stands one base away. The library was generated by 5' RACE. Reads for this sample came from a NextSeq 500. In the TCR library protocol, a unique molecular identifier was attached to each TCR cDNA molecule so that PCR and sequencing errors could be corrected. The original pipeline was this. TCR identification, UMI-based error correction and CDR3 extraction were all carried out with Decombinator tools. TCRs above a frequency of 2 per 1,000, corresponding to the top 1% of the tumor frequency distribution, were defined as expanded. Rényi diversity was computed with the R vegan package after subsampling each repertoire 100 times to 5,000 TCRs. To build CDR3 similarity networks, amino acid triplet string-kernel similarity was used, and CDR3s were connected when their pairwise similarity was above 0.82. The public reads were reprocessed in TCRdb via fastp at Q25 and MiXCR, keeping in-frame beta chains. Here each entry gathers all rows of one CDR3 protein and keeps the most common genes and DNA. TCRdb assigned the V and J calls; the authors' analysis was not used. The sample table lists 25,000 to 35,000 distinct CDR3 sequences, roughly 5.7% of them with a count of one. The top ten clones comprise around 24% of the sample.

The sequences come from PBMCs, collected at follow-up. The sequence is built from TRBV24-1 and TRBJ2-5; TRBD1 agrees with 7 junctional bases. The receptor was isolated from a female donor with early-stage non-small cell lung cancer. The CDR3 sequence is CATSDPDRVGTQYF. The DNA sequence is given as TGTGCCACCAGTGACCCCGACAGGGTCGGGACCCAGTACTTC.